These T cell receptor beta chains were read from a single sample in a study of early T cells in non-severe SARS-CoV-2 infection. TCRdb independently ran MiXCR on the 5' RACE reads; one entry per CDR3 protein. The sample lists 25,000 to 30,000 distinct CDR3 sequences; roughly 4.2% were seen once. The specimen sequenced was whole blood. These receptors came from an adult who was a healthcare worker with PCR-confirmed SARS-CoV-2 infection or an uninfected control (not recorded which). Both conserved end residues are part of each CDR3. The D gene is left open where the match is weak.

d_call | j_call | v_call | cdr3_aa
- | TRBJ1-1 | TRBV5-1 | CASSPLVGSTNTEAFF
TRBD1 | TRBJ1-1 | TRBV9 | CASSPGQGNTEAFF
- | TRBJ2-7 | TRBV6-6 | CASSPGHLNEQYF
- | TRBJ2-3 | TRBV29-1 | CSVEGQDVGQYF
- | TRBJ1-2 | TRBV7-9 | CASSLRDVDYGYTF
- | TRBJ1-1 | TRBV6-5 | CASSDSYEAFF
TRBD2 | TRBJ2-7 | TRBV7-2 | CASSLAGSGNYEQYF
TRBD2 | TRBJ2-3 | TRBV6-6 | CASSYPIAGEGSTDTQYF
- | TRBJ2-1 | TRBV7-3 | CASSLQGTSSYNEQFF
TRBD1 | TRBJ2-1 | TRBV11-3 | CASSLNSQGVLFF
- | TRBJ1-1 | TRBV6-4 | CASSDSWRGEAFF
- | TRBJ2-7 | TRBV28 | CASSFMRADAYEQYF
TRBD1 | TRBJ2-6 | TRBV18 | CASSVTAGTGAGANVLTF
- | TRBJ2-7 | TRBV7-6 | CASSPDSPYEQYF
- | TRBJ1-2 | TRBV6-1 | CASSGSISPRNYGYTF
- | TRBJ2-5 | TRBV9 | CASSRDKQETQYF